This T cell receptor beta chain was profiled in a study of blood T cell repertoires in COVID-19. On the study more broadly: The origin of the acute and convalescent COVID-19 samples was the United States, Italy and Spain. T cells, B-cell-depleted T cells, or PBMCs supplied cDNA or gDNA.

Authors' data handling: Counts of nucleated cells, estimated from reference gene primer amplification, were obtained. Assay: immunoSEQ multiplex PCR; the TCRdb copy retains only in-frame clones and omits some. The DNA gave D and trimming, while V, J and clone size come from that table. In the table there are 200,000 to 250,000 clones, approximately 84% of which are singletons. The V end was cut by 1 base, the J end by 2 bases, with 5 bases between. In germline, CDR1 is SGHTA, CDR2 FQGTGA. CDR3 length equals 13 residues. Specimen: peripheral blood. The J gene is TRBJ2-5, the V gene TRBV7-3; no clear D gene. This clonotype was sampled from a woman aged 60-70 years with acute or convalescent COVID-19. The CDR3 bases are TGTGCCAGCAGCTTAATCCCTCAAGAGACCCAGTACTTC. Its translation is CASSLIPQETQYF.